The 24 T cell receptor beta chains below come from one sample, sequenced in a study of T cell repertoires in cytomegalovirus infection. From the reads, TCRdb called clonotypes with MiXCR, one entry per CDR3 protein. The sample has some 110,000 distinct CDR3 sequences; about 31% are singletons. For these TCRs, the target antigens are not known. The starting material was CD8+ T cells from cultured PBMCs, obtained from culture after CMV antigen stimulation. The receptors shown here come from a human donor in good health (CMV status not recorded). Some clones in this sample may be carry-over from other donors' samples.

This chain uses TRBV6-6 with TRBJ1-1; 7 positions match TRBD1. The CDR3 loop spans 15 amino acids. Trimming took 2 bases from V and 1 from J; bases not matched to a gene: 4. Germline V lookup: CDR1 MNHNY, CDR2 SVGAGI (reference sequence). Here the CDR3 DNA reads TGTGCCAGCAGTTACCCGGGACAGCCGAACACTGAAGCTTTCTTT. This sequence encodes CASSYPGQPNTEAFF.

The chain is built from TRBV27 and TRBJ2-7, with TRBD1 identical over 10 bases. The germline gives CDR1 MNHEY, CDR2 SMNVEV (reference sequence). The CDR3 length is 15 residues. Losses at the gene ends were 6 bases for V and 3 bases for J; bases not matched to a gene: 8. In DNA form, the CDR3 reads TGTGCCAGCAGCCTCGGGACAGGGGTGAACTACGAGCAGTACTTC. Translation gives CASSLGTGVNYEQYF.

The chain is built from TRBV20-1 and TRBJ2-7; TRBD1 agrees at 8 bases. The CDR3 is 15 amino acids. V was clipped by 3 bases and J by 3 bases; unmatched bases: 10. Germline CDR1 DFQATT, CDR2 SNEGSKA (reference sequence). CDR3 amino acids: CSARGSTGAFYEQYF. DNA for the CDR3: TGCAGTGCTAGGGGCTCGACAGGGGCGTTCTACGAGCAGTACTTC.

A few counts support this clonotype. This chain's CDR3 is CASTSGEGFTGQETQYF. The CDR3 nucleotides are TGTGCCAGCACCAGTGGGGAGGGGTTCACGGGGCAAGAGACCCAGTACTTC. This sequence joins TRBV6-8 and TRBJ2-5, with TRBD2 matching 7 bases. This CDR3 region has 17 residues. Trimming cost V 7 bases and J 2 bases; bases outside gene matches: 16. Per germline, CDR1 MNHGY and CDR2 SAAAGT.

There are a few counts of this clonotype. This sequence joins TRBV12-3 or TRBV12-4 and TRBJ1-5, with D unresolved. The germline V and J ends were trimmed by 2 bases and 5 bases, with 19 bases remaining between them. The CDR3 has 17 amino acids. The CDR3 region has the DNA TGTGCCAGCAGTTTATGGGGATCCGGGGTGACCGATCAGCCCCAGCATTTT. Translating it yields CASSLWGSGVTDQPQHF.

The CDR3 region is CSVRDRKSYEQYF. For the CDR3, the DNA is TGCAGCGTCCGGGACAGGAAGTCCTACGAGCAGTACTTC. This chain connects TRBV29-1 to TRBJ2-7; TRBD1 agrees at 8 bases. Trimming took 6 bases from V and 1 from J; bases not matched to a gene: 5. CDR1 is SQVTM and CDR2 is ANQGSEA in the germline V gene. CDR3 length: 13 residues.

This chain joins TRBV11-2 and TRBJ2-2, with D tentatively TRBD1 (5 bases). Trimming took 4 bases from V and 6 from J, leaving 21 bases between them. Germline V gene sequence: CDR1 SGHAT, CDR2 FQNNGV. CDR3 length equals 17 residues. CDR3 nucleotides: TGTGCCAGCAGCTCCCCGGTGCTCAGGGCCCACCCCGGGGAGCTGTTTTTT. This translates into CASSSPVLRAHPGELFF.

This clonotype appeared a few times. The rearrangement joins TRBV7-9 to TRBJ1-1; D unclear. CDR3 length equals 14 residues. The germline V gene encodes CDR1 SEHNR and CDR2 FQNEAQ (reference sequence). V lost 1 base and J 4 bases, leaving 10 bases between the germline ends. The CDR3 DNA is TGTGCCAGCAGCTTAGGATCGCCCCCCACTGAAGCTTTCTTT. Its protein product is CASSLGSPPTEAFF.

This clonotype was observed a handful of times. The chain is built from TRBV7-6 and TRBJ2-1, with D unresolved. Germline CDR1 and CDR2: SGHVS and FNYEAQ. V lost 1 base, J lost 0 bases, and 13 bases lay in between. This CDR3 has 17 residues. The CDR3 loop reads CASSLVGAARSYNEQFF. DNA of the CDR3: TGTGCCAGCAGCTTAGTAGGTGCAGCCCGCTCCTACAATGAGCAGTTCTTC.

This clonotype was detected ten times or more. The rearrangement uses TRBV15 and TRBJ1-4; D is unclear. Trimming pared 1 base from V and 0 bases from J, leaving 9 bases between. Germline CDR1 LNHNV, CDR2 YYDKDF (reference sequence). The CDR3 totals 16 residues. CDR3 region: CATSRVLGATNEKLFF. As DNA, the CDR3 is TGTGCCACCAGCAGAGTTTTAGGCGCAACTAATGAAAAACTGTTTTTT.

This clonotype was counted at least ten times. The V gene is TRBV7-2, the J gene TRBJ2-1; TRBD1 matches 8 bases. J was trimmed by 12 bases and V by 4 bases; bases with no gene match: 5. Germline V lookup: CDR1 SGHTA, CDR2 FQGNSA. CDR3 size: 12 residues. The CDR3 DNA is TGTGCCAGCAGCTGGGACAGGCGTGGGCAGTTCTTC. As protein: CASSWDRRGQFF.

V is TRBV5-6 and J is TRBJ1-3; unclear D gene. Germline V lookup: CDR1 SGHDT, CDR2 YYEEEE. V lost 0 bases and J lost 0, with 7 bases in between. This CDR3 comprises 15 residues. CDR3 DNA: TGTGCCAGCAGCTTGGGCGCGTACTCTGGAAACACCATATATTTT. It is translated as CASSLGAYSGNTIYF.

This chain links TRBV29-1 with TRBJ2-7, with D unresolved. CDR1 is SQVTM and CDR2 is ANQGSEA in the germline V gene. The CDR3 sequence is 13 residues long. The ends were cut back, 3 bases at V and 2 bases at J, with 11 bases in the middle. The CDR3 coding sequence is TGCAGCGTTGAGGGCCGGAACCCCTACGAGCAGTACTTC. As protein: CSVEGRNPYEQYF.

J is TRBJ1-1 and V is TRBV27, with D perhaps TRBD1 (6 bases). This CDR3 is 14 amino acids long. Germline loops: CDR1 MNHEY, CDR2 SMNVEV (reference sequence). The V end lost 3 bases, the J end lost 4 bases, and 12 bases lay between the germline ends. The CDR3 coding sequence is TGTGCCAGCAGTTTGACAGGCGCTTCCACTGAAGCTTTCTTT. It yields the protein CASSLTGASTEAFF.

This clonotype was picked up a small number of times. The rearrangement joins TRBV7-6 to TRBJ1-6; 12 nucleotides match TRBD1. Trimming at V came to 5 bases and at J to 10 bases, leaving 9 bases not matched to a gene. The CDR3 has 16 residues. Germline V gene lookup returns CDR1 SGHVS and CDR2 FNYEAQ. This chain's CDR3 is CASSPEPGQGASPLHF. The CDR3 nucleotides read TGTGCCAGCAGCCCAGAACCGGGACAGGGGGCATCACCCCTCCACTTT.

The genes are TRBV19 and TRBJ2-7; D gene uncertain. The germline CDR1 and CDR2 sequences are LNHDA and SQIVND (reference sequence). This CDR3 region has 11 residues. V shed 0 bases and J shed 5 bases, with 2 bases lying between them. The CDR3 sequence is CASSIDDEQYF. The DNA of the CDR3 is TGTGCCAGTAGTATAGATGACGAGCAGTACTTC.

This clonotype appeared a few times. J is TRBJ2-7 and V is TRBV12-3 or TRBV12-4, with D possibly matching TRBD2 (6 bases). Trimming took off 4 bases at V and 0 bases at J, with 13 bases between the two ends. This CDR3 spans 15 amino acids. CDR3 sequence: CASSSGVYSSYEQYF. The CDR3 DNA is TGTGCCAGCAGTTCGGGGGTTTATAGCTCCTACGAGCAGTACTTC.

The sample holds a few counts of this clonotype. This rearrangement joins TRBV7-3 to TRBJ2-7; no reliable D call. The CDR3 runs 13 residues. Germline V gene lookup returns CDR1 SGHTA and CDR2 FQGTGA. The V end lost 4 bases, the J end lost 5 bases, and 12 bases lay between the germline ends. CDR3 DNA: TGTGCCAGCAGCTCAACCCTTGGCCACGAGCAGTACTTC. Amino acid sequence: CASSSTLGHEQYF.

This sequence joins TRBV7-9 and TRBJ2-1, with no clear D. The germline CDR1 and CDR2 sequences are SEHNR and FQNEAQ (reference sequence). V dropped 0 bases and J dropped 5 bases, with 5 bases sitting between them. The CDR3 loop spans 13 amino acids. CDR3 protein: CASSLAQNNEQFF. In DNA form, the CDR3 reads TGTGCCAGCAGCTTAGCGCAAAACAATGAGCAGTTCTTC.

The sample holds one count of this clonotype. This sequence joins TRBV19 and TRBJ2-7; 11 bases are shared with TRBD1. Germline V gene data show CDR1 as LNHDA and CDR2 as SQIVND (reference sequence). The CDR3 runs 12 residues. After removal of 8 bases from V and 4 bases from J, the junction contained 1 base not matched to a gene. CDR3 loop: CASGTGGYEQYF. The DNA of the CDR3 is TGTGCCAGTGGGACAGGGGGTTACGAGCAGTACTTC.

V gene TRBV11-3 combines with J gene TRBJ2-1, with D hard to call. Deletions cut 5 bases from V and 1 base from J, with 15 bases between. CDR1 is SGHNT, CDR2 YENEEA, per germline. CDR3 length: 16 amino acids. The CDR3 spells CASSHSVGRSYNEQFF. CDR3 coding DNA: TGTGCCAGCAGCCACTCGGTTGGCAGATCCTACAATGAGCAGTTCTTC.

This clonotype appeared many times. The gene calls are TRBV7-8 and TRBJ1-5; the D is unclear. Trimming stripped 5 bases from V and 2 bases from J, with 22 bases between. The CDR3 is 18 amino acids. Germline-derived CDR1 and CDR2 are SGHVS and FQNEAQ. CDR3 in amino acids: CASSQTVPAASGNQPQHF. The CDR3 bases are TGTGCCAGCAGCCAGACGGTTCCAGCAGCCAGCGGCAATCAGCCCCAGCATTTT.

This clonotype came up a few times. The V and J genes are TRBV28 and TRBJ2-1; no clear D. Germline assignment: CDR1 MDHEN and CDR2 SYDVKM. Trimming took off 1 base at V and 0 bases at J, with 10 bases between the two ends. The length of the CDR3 is 16 residues. The CDR3 DNA follows: TGTGCCAGCAGTTTATTAGCACTGGGCTCCTACAATGAGCAGTTCTTC. Translating it yields CASSLLALGSYNEQFF.

This rearrangement joins TRBV2 to TRBJ2-3; TRBD1 might be the D (5 bases). V dropped 3 bases and J dropped 2 bases, with 12 bases sitting between them. Germline V gives CDR1 SNHLY, CDR2 FYNNEI. CDR3 size: 15 residues. Here the CDR3 DNA reads TGTGCCAGCAGTGAGTGGGGCTCCTTCACAGATACGCAGTATTTT. This codes for CASSEWGSFTDTQYF.